Below are 25 T cell receptor beta chains sequenced from a single sample in a study of STAT5B mutations in CD4+ large granular lymphocyte leukemia (dated by TCRdb to between 2020 and 2023). The library was made by the immunoSEQ multiplex PCR assay. The immuneACCESS repertoire file appears here via TCRdb, limited to in-frame rearrangements. These files lack a portion of the clones; in checked studies, under half of the deficit traces to unresolved V genes, and the cause of the others is not known. The sample table records around 30,000 clones; about 70% of these occur just once. Clones ranked in the top ten supply 0.29% of the sample. The sample comprised CD4+ T cells from blood buffy coats. Receptors were obtained from a human donor in good health.

The chain recombines TRBV6-6 with TRBJ1-2, with D uncertain. V was clipped by 5 bases and J by 8 bases, with 15 bases between them. This CDR3 has 13 residues. Germline-derived CDR1 and CDR2 are MNHNY and SVGAGI (reference sequence). The CDR3 protein is CASSLTRPEGYTF. DNA for the CDR3: TGTGCCAGCAGTCTTACTCGACCTGAAGGCTACACCTTC.

The chain recombines TRBV19 with TRBJ2-5, with 7 bases lining up with TRBD1. V gave up 4 bases and J gave up 2 bases; unmatched junction bases: 7. This CDR3 contains 15 residues. Per the germline V gene, CDR1 is LNHDA and CDR2 is SQIVND (reference sequence). In DNA, the CDR3 is TGTGCCAGTAGTAGAAGAGAGACAGGGCAAGAGACCCAGTACTTC. Amino acids: CASSRRETGQETQYF.

The sample holds a few counts of this clone. V and J are TRBV7-2 and TRBJ2-5; 8 nucleotides align to TRBD2. The germline CDR1 and CDR2 sequences are SGHTA and FQGNSA. This CDR3 has 15 amino acids. Trimming at V came to 7 bases and at J to 2 bases, leaving 9 bases not matched to a gene. This CDR3 is CASTVPGGRQETQYF. The DNA of the CDR3 is TGTGCCAGCACCGTGCCGGGGGGGAGACAAGAGACCCAGTACTTC. Variable domain in full (rest from reference TRBV7-2 and TRBJ2-5): GAGVSQSPSNKVTEKGKDVELRCDPISGHTALYWYRQSLGQGLEFLIYFQGNSAPDKSGLPSDRFSAERTGGSVSTLTIQRTQQEDSAVYLCASTVPGGRQETQYFGPGTRLLVL.

The chain combines TRBV5-5 with TRBJ2-5; D not certain. The CDR3 totals 13 residues. The germline V gene has CDR1 SGHKS and CDR2 YYEKEE (reference sequence). The V end was cut by 0 bases, the J end by 1 base, with 4 bases between. This CDR3 is CASSLGPQETQYF. CDR3 DNA: TGTGCCAGCAGCTTGGGGCCCCAAGAGACCCAGTACTTC.

This chain joins TRBV6-5 and TRBJ2-2; D is possibly TRBD1 or TRBD2 (5 bases each). The CDR3 runs to 16 residues. Germline V gene sequence: CDR1 MNHEY, CDR2 SVGAGI. Trimming pared 1 base from V and 6 bases from J, leaving 15 bases between. In nucleotides, the CDR3 is TGTGCCAGCAGTTACTGGAGGACACCCGGGGCCGGGGAGCTGTTTTTT. Encoded protein: CASSYWRTPGAGELFF.

The chain joins TRBV19 to TRBJ1-5; D is perhaps TRBD1 (5 bases). Trimming stripped 1 base from V and 0 bases from J, with 13 bases between. Germline lookup yields CDR1 LNHDA and CDR2 SQIVND (reference sequence). This CDR3 spans 17 amino acids. CDR3 bases: TGTGCCAGTAGTATAGGCGGGGCAGGCAATAGCAATCAGCCCCAGCATTTT. This encodes CASSIGGAGNSNQPQHF.

This sequence joins TRBV6-4 and TRBJ1-1, with a possible D match to TRBD1 (6 bases). The germline V gene encodes CDR1 MRHNA and CDR2 SNTAGT. Trimming pared 3 bases from V and 1 base from J, leaving 9 bases between. This CDR3 comprises 14 residues. DNA of the CDR3: TGTGCCAGCAGTGAGGACAGATCGAACACTGAAGCTTTCTTT. This encodes CASSEDRSNTEAFF.

This clone was observed a handful of times. The V call is TRBV6-6, the J call TRBJ2-1; D is unclear. From germline, CDR1 is MNHNY and CDR2 SVGAGI (reference sequence). Between the trimmed V and J ends, which lost 4 bases and 5 bases, there was a span of 9 bases. The CDR3 totals 13 residues. The CDR3 DNA reads TGTGCCAGCAGTTGGGCGGTTAACAATGAGCAGTTCTTC. It codes for CASSWAVNNEQFF.

J is TRBJ2-7 and V is TRBV30, with D possibly matching TRBD2 (5 bases). V was trimmed by 4 bases and J by 3 bases, leaving 10 bases between them. From germline, CDR1 is GTSNPN and CDR2 SVGIG (reference sequence). This CDR3 region has 12 residues. CDR3 region: CAWNRAGYEQYF. CDR3 coding DNA: TGTGCCTGGAACCGGGCGGGCTACGAGCAGTACTTC.

The chain combines TRBV30 with TRBJ2-3; 7 bases fit TRBD2. Germline V lookup: CDR1 GTSNPN, CDR2 SVGIG (reference sequence). Trimming cost V 4 bases and J 3 bases; bases outside gene matches: 10. The CDR3 has 15 residues. DNA of the CDR3: TGTGCCTGGACCCGGGCTAGCGGAGGGACAGATACGCAGTATTTT. Amino acid sequence: CAWTRASGGTDTQYF.

This clone was counted a single time. The chain uses TRBV12-5 and TRBJ1-5; 8 nucleotides match TRBD1. The CDR3 runs 14 residues. CDR1 and CDR2 (germline): LGHNT, FRNRAP. Trimming at V came to 9 bases and at J to 1 base, leaving 5 bases not matched to a gene. The CDR3: CARTRQGSNQPQHF. The CDR3 nucleotides are TGTGCTAGGACACGACAGGGGAGCAATCAGCCCCAGCATTTT.

This chain links TRBV5-1 with TRBJ2-1; D ambiguous. Trimming removed 4 bases from V and 2 bases from J, with 13 bases in between. The germline gives CDR1 SGHRS, CDR2 YFSETQ. This CDR3 is 15 amino acids long. Written as DNA, the CDR3 is TGCGCCAGCAGCCCTCGTGCGGACGCCTACAATGAGCAGTTCTTC. Translation gives CASSPRADAYNEQFF.

The gene calls are TRBV29-1 and TRBJ2-1; no firm D call. This CDR3 comprises 13 residues. Germline-derived CDR1 and CDR2 are SQVTM and ANQGSEA. The germline V and J ends were trimmed by 2 bases and 6 bases, with 11 bases remaining between them. In DNA, the CDR3 is TGCAGCGTTGAAAACCGACGGATCAATGAGCAGTTCTTC. Translation gives CSVENRRINEQFF.

The chain combines TRBV25-1 with TRBJ2-1; no definite D call. CDR3 length equals 14 residues. The germline CDR1 and CDR2 sequences are MGHDK and SYGVNS. V was pared by 6 bases and J by 0 bases, with 9 bases between. The CDR3 DNA sequence: TGTGCCAGCAGGCCAGACCTCTCCTACAATGAGCAGTTCTTC. It codes for CASRPDLSYNEQFF.

The genes are TRBV7-2 and TRBJ1-2; D is ambiguous. Germline loops: CDR1 SGHTA, CDR2 FQGNSA. The V end was cut by 2 bases, the J end by 1 base, with 11 bases between. This CDR3 contains 15 residues. This CDR3 reads CASSLSPPNNYGYTF. CDR3 coding DNA: TGTGCCAGCAGCTTATCCCCACCTAATAACTATGGCTACACCTTC.

The J gene is TRBJ1-1, the V gene TRBV7-2, with D uncertain. The CDR3 contains 13 residues. Per germline, CDR1 SGHTA and CDR2 FQGNSA. V gave up 1 base and J gave up 10 bases, with 13 bases separating them. CDR3: CASSLDYSRRAFF. DNA for the CDR3: TGTGCCAGCAGCTTAGATTATTCCCGAAGAGCTTTCTTT.

The V call is TRBV5-1, the J call TRBJ1-2; a possible D gene is TRBD1 (6 bases). CDR3 length equals 12 residues. Deletions cut 4 bases from V and 7 bases from J, with 11 bases between. The germline CDR1 and CDR2 sequences are SGHRS and YFSETQ. CDR3 coding DNA: TGCGCCAGCAGCGGGGGGCAGAGTGGCTACACCTTC. Amino acid sequence: CASSGGQSGYTF.

J is TRBJ2-7 and V is TRBV18, with TRBD1 matching 7 bases. Germline V gene data show CDR1 as KGHSH and CDR2 as LQKENI. With V trimmed by 3 bases and J by 2 bases, 4 bases remained unmatched. CDR3 size: 14 residues. The CDR3 nucleotides read TGTGCCAGCTCACCTAACAGGGGTCCCTACGAGCAGTACTTC. The encoded protein is CASSPNRGPYEQYF.

The rearrangement uses TRBV29-1 and TRBJ2-2, with TRBD1 identical over 7 bases. The CDR3 has 14 amino acids. Germline CDR1 and CDR2: SQVTM and ANQGSEA. V lost 7 bases and J lost 0; bases outside the gene matches: 5. The CDR3, as DNA: TGCAGCGCGCTACAGGGGTCGAACACCGGGGAGCTGTTTTTT. It yields the protein CSALQGSNTGELFF.

This clone was detected a few times. The chain carries TRBV10-1 and TRBJ1-5; tentative D call: TRBD1 (5 bases). CDR1 is WNHNN, CDR2 SYGVQD, per germline (reference sequence). Trimming removed 2 bases at V and 9 bases at J, with 8 bases between. This CDR3 has 12 residues. CDR3: CASSEPGRPQHF. The CDR3 coding sequence is TGCGCCAGCAGTGAGCCGGGACGGCCCCAGCATTTT.

This chain joins TRBV2 and TRBJ2-3; D is unresolved. Germline CDR1 and CDR2: SNHLY and FYNNEI. This CDR3 spans 14 amino acids. V was pared by 2 bases and J by 0 bases, with 6 bases between. For the CDR3, the DNA is TGTGCCAGCAGTGAAAGGGTTAGCACAGATACGCAGTATTTT. This codes for CASSERVSTDTQYF.

This chain connects TRBV29-1 to TRBJ2-2; either TRBD1 or TRBD2 may supply D (6 bases each). Per the germline V gene, CDR1 is SQVTM and CDR2 is ANQGSEA. The V gene lost 0 bases and the J gene lost 0 bases, with 11 bases spanning the gap. This CDR3 has 16 amino acids. The chain's CDR3 is CSVEDPRGPNTGELFF. In DNA, the CDR3 is TGCAGCGTTGAAGATCCCCGGGGGCCGAACACCGGGGAGCTGTTTTTT.

The chain employs TRBV13 and TRBJ1-3; 8 nucleotides agree with TRBD1. Per the germline V gene, CDR1 is PRHDT and CDR2 is FYEKMQ (reference sequence). The CDR3 covers 17 residues. Germline trimming cut 0 bases from V and 0 bases from J; bases unmatched to any gene: 4. This chain's CDR3 is CASSLGGQGGSGNTIYF. In DNA, the CDR3 is TGTGCCAGCAGCTTAGGAGGACAGGGAGGCTCTGGAAACACCATATATTTT.

V is TRBV11-2 and J is TRBJ1-2, with no clear D. The ends were cut back, 1 base at V and 5 bases at J, with 14 bases in the middle. Germline V lookup: CDR1 SGHAT, CDR2 FQNNGV. The CDR3 is 15 residues long. CDR3 amino acids: CASSLGVVRRYGYTF. The CDR3 DNA sequence: TGTGCCAGCAGCTTAGGCGTGGTCCGCCGGTATGGCTACACCTTC.

The chain combines TRBV11-1 with TRBJ2-7; 11 nucleotides align to TRBD2. Trimming removed 4 bases from V and 6 bases from J; junction bases left unmatched: 11. This CDR3 contains 16 residues. Germline V gives CDR1 SGHAT, CDR2 FQDESV (reference sequence). This CDR3 is CASSSPGLAARGEQYF. For the CDR3, the DNA is TGTGCCAGCAGCTCCCCGGGACTAGCGGCTAGGGGCGAGCAGTACTTC. Filled out from reference TRBV11-1 and TRBJ2-7, the complete variable domain reads EAEVAQSPRYKITEKSQAVAFWCDPISGHATLYWYRQILGQGPELLVQFQDESVVDDSQLPKDRFSAERLKGVDSTLKIQPAELGDSAMYLCASSSPGLAARGEQYFGPGTRLTVT.